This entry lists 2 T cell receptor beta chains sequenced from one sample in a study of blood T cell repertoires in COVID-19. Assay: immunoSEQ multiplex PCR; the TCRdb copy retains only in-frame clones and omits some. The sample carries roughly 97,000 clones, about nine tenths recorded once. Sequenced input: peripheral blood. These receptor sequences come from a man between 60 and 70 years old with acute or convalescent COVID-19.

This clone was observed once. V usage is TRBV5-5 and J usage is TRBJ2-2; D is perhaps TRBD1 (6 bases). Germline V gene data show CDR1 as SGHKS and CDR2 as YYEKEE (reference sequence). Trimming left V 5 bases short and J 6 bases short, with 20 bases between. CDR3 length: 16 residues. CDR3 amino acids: CASSYRPGVSAGELFF. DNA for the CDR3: TGTGCCAGCAGTTACCGACCAGGGGTTTCGGCCGGGGAGCTGTTTTTT. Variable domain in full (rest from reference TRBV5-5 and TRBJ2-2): DAGVTQSPTHLIKTRGQQVTLRCSPISGHKSVSWYQQVLGQGPQFIFQYYEKEERGRGNFPDRFSARQFPNYSSELNVNALLLGDSALYLCASSYRPGVSAGELFFGEGSRLTVL.

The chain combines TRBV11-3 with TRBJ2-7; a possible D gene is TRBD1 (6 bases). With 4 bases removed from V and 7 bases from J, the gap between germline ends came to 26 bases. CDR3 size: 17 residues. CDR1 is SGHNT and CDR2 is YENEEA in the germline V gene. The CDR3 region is CASSYPNRARIVGEQYV. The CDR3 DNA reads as TGTGCCAGCAGCTACCCGAACAGGGCCCGTATCGTCGGGGAGCAGTACGTC.